Following are 5 T cell receptor beta chains from one sample sequenced in a study of cytomegalovirus exposure and HLA in healthy donors. The primer mix had 60 Vbeta and 13 Jbeta primers. Repertoires were generated with immunoSEQ multiplex PCR, while TCRdb's copy carries only in-frame clones and drops some. The profile shows roughly 170,000 clones, 77% of them singletons. Source material: PBMCs. These receptors all come from a woman in her twenties or thirties in good health and CMV-seropositive.

Remarks on this clone: This sample includes further DNA sequences coding for the same CDR3. DNA of the CDR3: TGTGCCAGCAGTTTTAGGGACAGATATGGCTACACCTTC. Amino acids: CASSFRDRYGYTF. The chain combines TRBV28 with TRBJ1-2; 7 bases map to TRBD1. CDR3 length equals 13 residues. V was clipped by 3 bases and J by 5 bases; unmatched bases: 3. The V gene's germline CDR1 is MDHEN and CDR2 SYDVKM.

The J gene is TRBJ2-7, the V gene TRBV9, with TRBD2 identical over 8 bases. The V and J ends lost 0 bases and 5 bases, in that order; junction bases with no gene match: 4. There are 14 residues in the CDR3. Per germline, CDR1 SGDLS and CDR2 YYNGEE. CDR3: CASSVAGRDDEQYF. The CDR3 nucleotides read TGTGCCAGCAGCGTAGCCGGGAGGGACGACGAGCAGTACTTC.

The chain carries TRBV30 and TRBJ1-5, with D possibly TRBD1 on 6 matching bases. The germline gives CDR1 GTSNPN, CDR2 SVGIG (reference sequence). The CDR3 is 13 amino acids. Trimming removed 3 bases at V and 4 bases at J, with 10 bases between. This CDR3 reads CAWSAQGNQPQHF. Written as DNA, the CDR3 is TGTGCCTGGAGCGCACAGGGAAATCAGCCCCAGCATTTT. Based on the CDR3 plus reference TRBV30 and TRBJ1-5, the full variable domain is SQTIHQWPATLVQPVGSPLSLECTVEGTSNPNLYWYRQAAGRGLQLLFYSVGIGQISSEVPQNLSASRPQDRQFILSSKKLLLSDSGFYLCAWSAQGNQPQHFGDGTRLSIL.

V is TRBV7-3 and J is TRBJ1-1, with D unclear. The CDR3 runs to 18 residues. Trimming took off 2 bases at V and 2 bases at J, with 21 bases between the two ends. The germline CDR1 and CDR2 sequences are SGHTA and FQGTGA. The CDR3: CASSLFALVGVPNTEAFF. The DNA of the CDR3 is TGTGCCAGCAGCTTATTCGCTCTAGTCGGCGTCCCCAACACTGAAGCTTTCTTT.

In nucleotides, the CDR3 is TGTGCCAGCAACAGGGGGACAGAGATCCATCAGCCCCAGCATTTT. Its translation: CASNRGTEIHQPQHF. The gene calls are TRBV28 and TRBJ1-5, with 8 bases aligning to TRBD1. The CDR3 loop spans 15 amino acids. Germline V CDR1 and CDR2: MDHEN, SYDVKM. V lost 7 bases, J lost 5 bases, and 10 bases stayed unmatched.